The rows below give T cell receptor beta chains drawn from one sample of a study of chemoradiotherapy in HPV16-positive cancers. Libraries were prepared by immunoSEQ multiplex PCR; TCRdb keeps only in-frame clonotypes and omits some of them. The sample holds 4,500 or so clones; 72% are singletons and the top ten take 9.3%. The sequencing used tumor tissue, collected from a patient who underwent chemoradiotherapy. These receptors were taken from a human donor with HPV-associated anogenital cancer. The conserved cysteine and the conserved F or W are not part of the CDR3 here. A D gene is named only where the DNA matches it firmly.

TRBV4-3	.	TRBJ1-6	ASSQVSGDGSPLH
TRBV11-2	.	TRBJ2-1	ASEGHNLEGSYNEQF
TRBV5-6	TRBD2	TRBJ2-1	ASSLDVAGGGNEQF
TRBV9	TRBD1	TRBJ2-2	ASSVGWTVQGGELF
TRBV11-2	.	TRBJ2-7	ASSFHYRGGEQY
TRBV6-6	TRBD2	TRBJ2-2	ASRLREGGELF
TRBV7-6	.	TRBJ1-3	ASSSPGRTIY
TRBV6-1	.	TRBJ2-7	VASGVTYEQY
TRBV11-2	.	TRBJ2-7	ASTDSRGTYEQY
TRBV27	TRBD1	TRBJ2-1	ASRDRGASRSNEQF
TRBV7-2	TRBD2	TRBJ2-3	ASSLGGRSTDTQY
TRBV19	.	TRBJ2-1	ASRRTFYNEQF
TRBV5-5	TRBD1	TRBJ1-4	ASSLGPGTGNEKLF
TRBV28	.	TRBJ2-7	ASKDQAVIYEQY
TRBV30	.	TRBJ2-7	ASRDTYEQY
TRBV7-2	.	TRBJ2-6	ASSLAGAGAGANVLT
TRBV2	.	TRBJ2-3	ASFKGGGTDTQY
TRBV30	TRBD1	TRBJ2-4	AWSVFRDRIAKNIQY
TRBV28	.	TRBJ2-1	ASSLALGEQF
TRBV10-1	.	TRBJ1-1	ASSESLGHLNTEAF
TRBV2	TRBD2	TRBJ2-2	ASMPLAGGPQNTGELF
TRBV7-7	.	TRBJ2-3	ASSLSGTDTQY
TRBV5-1	.	TRBJ2-1	ASSLGGSDEQF
TRBV15	TRBD1	TRBJ1-4	ATSARGTGNEKLF
TRBV18	.	TRBJ1-5	ASSPGGVNQPQH
TRBV5-1	.	TRBJ2-5	ASSPSGAQETQY
TRBV28	.	TRBJ2-7	ASNDIYEQY
TRBV9	TRBD1	TRBJ2-5	ASSETTGASQY
TRBV7-9	.	TRBJ1-2	ASSFGGGSNYGYT
TRBV28	TRBD1	TRBJ2-2	ASSSRGTGELF
TRBV28	TRBD1	TRBJ2-5	ASSFGQGRETQY
TRBV4-1	TRBD2	TRBJ2-3	ASSQGGSGPDTQY
TRBV15	.	TRBJ1-5	ATSRTNYNQPQH
TRBV5-6	.	TRBJ2-3	ASSLAPMSTDTQY
TRBV7-9	TRBD1	TRBJ1-6	ASSTAGTGGGSPLH
TRBV11-2	.	TRBJ2-3	ASSLLGGGTSTDTQY
TRBV7-9	.	TRBJ2-7	ASSLNPGPVSYEQY
TRBV14	TRBD2	TRBJ2-1	ASSRTGTSGSDNEQF
TRBV28	.	TRBJ2-1	ASSNHGPIYNEQF
TRBV5-4	TRBD2	TRBJ2-7	ASSLELWLAGPNYEQY
TRBV7-1	.	TRBJ1-5	ASSLSGPGQPQH
TRBV7-8	TRBD2	TRBJ2-2	ASSREGLAGVSGELF
TRBV7-2	.	TRBJ1-1	ASSPGRANTEAF
TRBV2	.	TRBJ2-1	ASRRAYYNEQF
TRBV6-9	.	TRBJ1-3	ASWVVPGDGNTIY
TRBV30	.	TRBJ1-2	ASQLDTNVPYGYT
TRBV13	TRBD2	TRBJ2-7	ASSSKGLLQYEQY
TRBV27	.	TRBJ2-7	ASSVAPSSYEQY
TRBV5-1	TRBD2	TRBJ2-3	ASSPGRDTDTQY
TRBV5-1	.	TRBJ1-3	ASSLDGGTVNTIY